These 29 T cell receptor beta chains were sequenced from one sample in a study of blood T cells in healthy people across ages. The second PCR ran roughly 6 to 12 cycles with a sample-barcoded 5' primer and J-beta primers. MiXCR, applied by TCRdb to the 5' RACE reads, yields one record per CDR3 protein. The repertoire holds fewer than 900,000 distinct CDR3 sequences, 43% seen once, with 20% to 25% in the top ten. The sample consisted of blood. Receptors originate from a woman aged 55-75 years in good health.

This clonotype was counted between two and nine times. The CDR3: CASSQDRWGNEQFF. CDR3 in DNA: TGTGCCAGCAGCCAAGATAGGTGGGGCAATGAGCAGTTCTTC. The chain has TRBV3-1 and TRBJ2-1; D unresolved. V shed 0 bases and J shed 6 bases, with 9 bases lying between them. The germline gives CDR1 LGHDT, CDR2 YNNKEL (reference sequence). The CDR3 length is 14 residues.

This clonotype was recorded at least ten times. V usage is TRBV25-1 and J usage is TRBJ2-4, with a tentative D call TRBD1 (5 bases). V lost 2 bases, J lost 0 bases, and 14 bases lay in between. CDR1 and CDR2 (germline): MGHDK, SYGVNS. The CDR3 has 17 residues. The CDR3 reads CASSEEGAVVAKNIQYF. CDR3 DNA: TGTGCCAGCAGTGAAGAAGGGGCAGTTGTAGCCAAAAACATTCAGTACTTC.

As to this clonotype: Relative to the germline gene, one junction end is altered; a read error may explain this. This rearrangement joins TRBV29-1 to TRBJ1-5; D uncertain. The germline CDR1 and CDR2 sequences are SQVTM and ANQGSEA. There are 13 residues in the CDR3. DNA of the CDR3: TGCAGCATTGAGGAGGCTGCCTCTGGGCCCCAGCATTTT. Amino acids: CSIEEAASGPQHF. Using reference TRBV29-1 and TRBJ1-5 for the parts outside the CDR3, the full variable domain is SAVISQKPSRDICQRGTSLTIQCQVDSQVTMMFWYRQQPGQSLTLIATANQGSEATYESGFVIDKFPISRPNLTFSTLTVSNMSPEDSSIYLCSIEEAASGPQHFGDGTRLSIL.

This clonotype came up a few times. The chain has TRBV7-2 and TRBJ2-1, with 9 bases fitting TRBD2. In germline, CDR1 is SGHTA, CDR2 FQGNSA. The trim removed 2 bases at V and 15 bases at J, leaving 8 bases unmatched. This CDR3 contains 13 residues. The CDR3 spells CASSLYSGRDVFF. The CDR3 region has the DNA TGTGCCAGCAGCTTATATAGCGGGAGAGATGTGTTCTTC.

The genes are TRBV7-8 and TRBJ1-5; D unclear. V shed 0 bases and J shed 7 bases, with 16 bases lying between them. The germline CDR1 and CDR2 sequences are SGHVS and FQNEAQ. The CDR3 spans 16 residues. CDR3 region: CASSLAAENVGQPQHF. DNA for the CDR3: TGTGCCAGCAGCTTAGCGGCCGAGAATGTCGGCCAGCCCCAGCATTTT.

This clonotype was seen only a few times. The chain has TRBV11-1 and TRBJ2-1, with TRBD2 identical over 10 bases. CDR3 length: 15 amino acids. After removal of 8 bases from V and 0 bases from J, the junction contained 4 bases not matched to a gene. Germline CDR1 SGHAT, CDR2 FQDESV (reference sequence). The DNA for the CDR3 is TGTGCCAGCGGACTAGCGGTGAGCTCCTACAATGAGCAGTTCTTC. The encoded protein is CASGLAVSSYNEQFF.

The rearrangement joins TRBV6-1 to TRBJ2-3; D tentatively reads TRBD1 or TRBD2 (6 bases each). V shed 6 bases and J shed 7 bases, with 32 bases lying between them. Germline lookup yields CDR1 MNHNS and CDR2 SASEGT. This CDR3 is 19 amino acids long. CDR3 in DNA: TGTGCCAGCAGCCGTCATTTGATCTCCGGGACTGAGAGGGGGAATACGCAGTATTTT. Protein sequence: CASSRHLISGTERGNTQYF.

This clonotype was found many times. The V gene is TRBV13, the J gene TRBJ1-4; D ambiguous. Trimming took off 10 bases at V and 6 bases at J, with 18 bases between the two ends. The CDR3 is 14 amino acids. Per germline, CDR1 PRHDT and CDR2 FYEKMQ (reference sequence). The CDR3 DNA reads as TGTGCCACCGGGCGGGTGGACGGCGATGAAAAACTGTTTTTT. This translates into CATGRVDGDEKLFF.

The chain couples TRBV20-1 to TRBJ2-3; 12 bases align to TRBD2. After removal of 3 bases from V and 3 bases from J, the junction contained 4 bases not matched to a gene. CDR1 is DFQATT, CDR2 SNEGSKA, per germline (reference sequence). The CDR3 is 15 amino acids. The CDR3 coding sequence is TGCAGTGCTAGGGGACTAGCGGGCGTTACAGATACGCAGTATTTT. Translated, it gives CSARGLAGVTDTQYF.

This clonotype appeared a few times. The rearrangement joins TRBV19 to TRBJ2-3; 7 bases map to TRBD2. Germline CDR1 is LNHDA and CDR2 is SQIVND (reference sequence). With 5 bases clipped from V and 0 bases from J, the junction kept 8 bases outside the gene matches. The CDR3 runs to 16 residues. Here the CDR3 DNA reads TGTGCCAGTAGTGCCCGACTAGCCGTCAGCACAGATACGCAGTATTTT. This gives the protein CASSARLAVSTDTQYF.

This chain connects TRBV20-1 to TRBJ2-5, with 7 nucleotides matching TRBD1. This CDR3 has 13 amino acids. Trimming removed 6 bases from V and 5 bases from J; junction bases left unmatched: 9. The germline gives CDR1 DFQATT, CDR2 SNEGSKA (reference sequence). The CDR3 reads CSARKGAQETQYF. In nucleotides, the CDR3 is TGCAGTGCCCGTAAGGGGGCTCAGGAGACCCAGTACTTC.

This clonotype was seen more than once but under ten times. CDR3 bases: TGCAGTGCTAGAGATCTGGCTAGCGGGAGAACAGATACGCAGTATTTT. Amino acid sequence: CSARDLASGRTDTQYF. V gene TRBV20-1 combines with J gene TRBJ2-3, with 10 bases fitting TRBD2. This CDR3 region has 16 residues. The trim removed 0 bases at V and 3 bases at J, leaving 6 bases unmatched. From germline, CDR1 is DFQATT and CDR2 SNEGSKA (reference sequence).

The chain recombines TRBV9 with TRBJ2-1, with 9 bases fitting TRBD2. Germline CDR1 and CDR2: SGDLS and YYNGEE. The CDR3 extends over 17 amino acids. After removal of 0 bases from V and 7 bases from J, the junction contained 11 bases not matched to a gene. The CDR3 DNA reads TGTGCCAGCAGCGTAGGGTTTAGCGGGGGATTTAGAAATGAGCAGTTCTTC. Its protein is CASSVGFSGGFRNEQFF. Based on the CDR3 plus reference TRBV9 and TRBJ2-1, the full variable domain is DSGVTQTPKHLITATGQRVTLRCSPRSGDLSVYWYQQSLDQGLQFLIQYYNGEERAKGNILERFSAQQFPDLHSELNLSSLELGDSALYFCASSVGFSGGFRNEQFFGPGTRLTVL.

The chain employs TRBV20-1 and TRBJ2-3; D is uncertain. Germline CDR1 and CDR2: DFQATT and SNEGSKA (reference sequence). V was trimmed by 1 base and J by 6 bases, leaving 8 bases between them. The CDR3 loop spans 12 amino acids. The CDR3 sequence: CSARGSSDTQYF. CDR3 sequence (DNA): TGCAGTGCTAGAGGGAGTTCGGATACGCAGTATTTT.

This chain joins TRBV7-2 and TRBJ2-1; D is ambiguous. V lost 5 bases and J lost 7, with 12 bases in between. Per germline, CDR1 SGHTA and CDR2 FQGNSA. The CDR3 has 13 amino acids. The CDR3 is CASSIIRPNEQFF. The CDR3, as DNA: TGTGCCAGCAGCATTATTAGGCCGAATGAGCAGTTCTTC.

The rearrangement uses TRBV20-1 and TRBJ1-1; TRBD1 matches 8 bases. The CDR3 totals 13 residues. The V gene's germline CDR1 is DFQATT and CDR2 SNEGSKA (reference sequence). The J segment lost 10 bases and the V segment lost 6 bases, leaving 13 bases of the junction unmatched. This CDR3 is CSARSQGALGAFF. DNA of the CDR3: TGCAGTGCCCGATCCCAGGGGGCCCTTGGAGCTTTCTTT.

The chain joins TRBV7-8 to TRBJ2-7; 8 positions agree with TRBD2. This CDR3 region has 17 residues. From germline, CDR1 is SGHVS and CDR2 FQNEAQ. V gave up 5 bases and J gave up 3 bases; unmatched junction bases: 15. Here the CDR3 reads CASSPGQSGSNFYEQYF. In DNA form, the CDR3 reads TGTGCCAGCAGCCCCGGGCAGAGCGGGAGCAACTTCTACGAGCAGTACTTC.

This chain joins TRBV29-1 and TRBJ1-1; D is ambiguous. This CDR3 has 14 residues. With 4 bases removed from V and 4 bases from J, the gap between germline ends came to 16 bases. Germline V gene data show CDR1 as SQVTM and CDR2 as ANQGSEA. CDR3 DNA sequence: TGCAGCGTTGTTGGGGTCGCCGTGCTCACTGAAGCTTTCTTT. As protein: CSVVGVAVLTEAFF.

This chain links TRBV5-1 with TRBJ2-5; 9 nucleotides line up with TRBD2. Trimming at V came to 0 bases and at J to 3 bases, leaving 6 bases not matched to a gene. CDR3 length: 16 residues. CDR1 is SGHRS, CDR2 YFSETQ, per germline. The CDR3 sequence: CASSLAQRGEKETQYF. The CDR3 DNA reads as TGCGCCAGCAGCTTGGCCCAGCGGGGGGAGAAAGAGACCCAGTACTTC.

V is TRBV19 and J is TRBJ1-2, with TRBD1 matching 7 bases. V gave up 0 bases and J gave up 4 bases; unmatched junction bases: 8. The CDR3 has 16 amino acids. Germline V gene lookup returns CDR1 LNHDA and CDR2 SQIVND (reference sequence). In nucleotides, the CDR3 is TGTGCCAGTAGTATAGATCGGGACAGCGAGTCCTATGGCTACACCTTC. Translation gives CASSIDRDSESYGYTF. The variable domain in full, completed from reference TRBV19 and TRBJ1-2, reads DGGITQSPKYLFRKEGQNVTLSCEQNLNHDAMYWYRQDPGQGLRLIYYSQIVNDFQKGDIAEGYSVSREKKESFPLTVTSAQKNPTAFYLCASSIDRDSESYGYTFGSGTRLTVV.

This clonotype has more than one count but fewer than ten. V and J are TRBV7-9 and TRBJ1-2; maybe TRBD1 (6 bases). The length of the CDR3 is 14 residues. CDR1 and CDR2 from the germline V gene are SEHNR and FQNEAQ (reference sequence). Trimming took 4 bases from V and 4 from J, leaving 13 bases between them. This CDR3 reads CASSYDRPLYGYTF. CDR3 DNA sequence: TGTGCCAGCAGCTACGACAGGCCCCTCTATGGCTACACCTTC.

CDR3 DNA: TGTGCCAGCAGCTTAGTGCAAGGGGAGCATGAGCAGTACTTC. Its protein product is CASSLVQGEHEQYF. The chain is built from TRBV7-2 and TRBJ2-7; D tentatively reads TRBD1 or TRBD2 (5 bases each). Trimming cost V 1 base and J 7 bases, with 14 bases left between them. The germline V gene has CDR1 SGHTA and CDR2 FQGNSA. The CDR3 sequence is 14 residues long.

The chain carries TRBV29-1 and TRBJ1-5, with D possibly matching TRBD1 (5 bases). The CDR3 sequence is 16 residues long. The V end lost 0 bases, the J end lost 0 bases, and 12 bases lay between the germline ends. Looked up from germline, CDR1 is SQVTM and CDR2 is ANQGSEA. The CDR3 bases are TGCAGCGTTGAAGAAAGCGGGGGAAATAGCAATCAGCCCCAGCATTTT. Translated: CSVEESGGNSNQPQHF.

This clonotype was observed a handful of times. The chain recombines TRBV6-2 or TRBV6-3 with TRBJ1-1, with D perhaps TRBD1 (5 bases). Germline CDR1 reads MNHEY; CDR2 reads SVGEGT. The CDR3 loop spans 14 amino acids. The V gene lost 7 bases and the J gene lost 0 bases, with 12 bases spanning the gap. The CDR3 DNA reads as TGTGCCAGCACCAGGGCCTTTATGAACACTGAAGCTTTCTTT. Protein sequence: CASTRAFMNTEAFF.

This chain connects TRBV5-1 to TRBJ2-7; D unresolved. Germline V gene data show CDR1 as SGHRS and CDR2 as YFSETQ. The CDR3 loop spans 15 amino acids. Trimming shortened V by 0 bases and J by 0 bases, and 10 bases separated the two germline ends. The CDR3 nucleotides read TGCGCCAGCAGCTTGGGAGGCGGCAACTCCTACGAGCAGTACTTC. It is translated as CASSLGGGNSYEQYF.

J is TRBJ2-2 and V is TRBV6-2 or TRBV6-3; 13 positions agree with TRBD2. Germline CDR1 MNHEY, CDR2 SVGEGT. After removal of 4 bases from V and 7 bases from J, the junction contained 9 bases not matched to a gene. The CDR3 has 17 amino acids. The CDR3 DNA reads TGTGCCAGCAGTTTCGACGGACTAGCGGGAGCGAACGGGGAGCTGTTTTTT. This sequence encodes CASSFDGLAGANGELFF.

This rearrangement joins TRBV20-1 to TRBJ1-5, with TRBD1 as a possible D gene (5 bases). V was pared by 6 bases and J by 2 bases, with 17 bases between. CDR1 and CDR2 from the germline V gene are DFQATT and SNEGSKA (reference sequence). CDR3 length: 15 amino acids. The CDR3 bases are TGCAGTGCCACACACGGGGCGAGGGGCAATCAGCCCCAGCATTTT. Protein sequence: CSATHGARGNQPQHF.

The genes are TRBV20-1 and TRBJ2-1; TRBD2 is a possible D gene (6 bases). Trimming took 1 base from V and 3 from J, leaving 13 bases between them. The CDR3 runs 15 residues. Germline V gene lookup returns CDR1 DFQATT and CDR2 SNEGSKA (reference sequence). CDR3 bases: TGCAGTGCTAGAGCCAGCCGGGGGAGCTACAATGAGCAGTTCTTC. Translation gives CSARASRGSYNEQFF.

This chain links TRBV4-3 with TRBJ1-4, with 8 bases fitting TRBD1. The CDR3 totals 16 residues. Germline V lookup: CDR1 LGHNA, CDR2 YSLEER. Losses at the gene ends were 4 bases for V and 0 bases for J; bases not matched to a gene: 4. The CDR3 bases are TGCGCCAGCAGCCTACGGGGACAGGCAACTAATGAAAAACTGTTTTTT. Protein product: CASSLRGQATNEKLFF.